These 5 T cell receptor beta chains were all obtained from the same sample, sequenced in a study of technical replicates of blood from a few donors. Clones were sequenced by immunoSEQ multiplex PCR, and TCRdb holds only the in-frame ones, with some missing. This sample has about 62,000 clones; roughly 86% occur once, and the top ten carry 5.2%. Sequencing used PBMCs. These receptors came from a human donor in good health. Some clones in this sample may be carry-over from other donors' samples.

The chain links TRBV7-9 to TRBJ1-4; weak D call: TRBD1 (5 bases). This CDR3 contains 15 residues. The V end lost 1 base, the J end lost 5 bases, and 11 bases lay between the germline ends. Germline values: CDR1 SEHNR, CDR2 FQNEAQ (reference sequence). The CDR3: CASSLGVRANEKLFF. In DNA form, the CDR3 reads TGTGCCAGCAGCTTAGGTGTCAGGGCGAATGAAAAACTGTTTTTT.

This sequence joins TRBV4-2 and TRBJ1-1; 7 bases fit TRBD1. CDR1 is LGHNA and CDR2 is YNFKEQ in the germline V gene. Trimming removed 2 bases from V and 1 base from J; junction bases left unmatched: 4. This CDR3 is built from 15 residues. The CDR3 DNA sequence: TGTGCCAGCAGCCAACCCGGGACAGCGAACACTGAAGCTTTCTTT. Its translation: CASSQPGTANTEAFF.

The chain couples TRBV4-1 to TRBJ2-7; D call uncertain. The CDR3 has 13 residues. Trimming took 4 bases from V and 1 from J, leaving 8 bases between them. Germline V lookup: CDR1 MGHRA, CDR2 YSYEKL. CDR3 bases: TGCGCCAGCAGCCTGGAGCGTTCCTACGAGCAGTACTTC. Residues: CASSLERSYEQYF.

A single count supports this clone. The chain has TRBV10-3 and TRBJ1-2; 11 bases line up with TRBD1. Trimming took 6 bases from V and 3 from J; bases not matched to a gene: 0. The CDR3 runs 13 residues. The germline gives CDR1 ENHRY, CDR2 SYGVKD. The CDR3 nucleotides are TGTGCCATCAGGGGACAGGGGGACTATGGCTACACCTTC. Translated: CAIRGQGDYGYTF.

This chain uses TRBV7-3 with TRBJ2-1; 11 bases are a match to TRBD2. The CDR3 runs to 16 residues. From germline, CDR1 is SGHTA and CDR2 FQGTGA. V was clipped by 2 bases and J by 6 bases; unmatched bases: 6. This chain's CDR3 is CASSLVPSGGTNEQFF. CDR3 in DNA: TGTGCCAGCAGCTTAGTCCCTAGCGGGGGGACCAATGAGCAGTTCTTC.